A single TCR beta chain is shown here with its context. Its target is unknown. The data were obtained in a study of T cell repertoires in cytomegalovirus infection. Whole-study context: Recently identified HLA-C-restricted CMV epitopes were used, and well-studied HLA-B-restricted CMV epitopes were used as well. Both CMV infection and a matching HLA type were indicated by public TCR beta signatures. Points from the study as a whole: Clonotypes of TCR beta that were HLA-C-restricted and CMV-specific dominated the ex vivo response. The cumulative frequency of public TCR beta families distinguished individuals who carried CMV together with the relevant HLA.

The CDR3 length is 14 residues. Germline V gene sequence: CDR1 SGHTA, CDR2 FQGNSA. Between the trimmed V and J ends, which lost 4 bases and 9 bases, there was a span of 16 bases. TCRdb independently ran MiXCR on the reads; one entry per CDR3 protein. The profile shows hundreds of thousands of distinct CDR3 sequences, approximately 40% of them singletons. The chain combines TRBV7-2 with TRBJ1-5; D might be TRBD1 (6 bases). The sequenced sample was cultured PBMCs, obtained from culture after CMV antigen stimulation. This TCR derives from a human donor in good health (CMV status not recorded). Some clones in this sample may be carry-over from other donors' samples. Here the CDR3 reads CASSSRGGGGPQHF. CDR3 nucleotide sequence: TGTGCCAGCAGCTCGAGGGGGGGGGGGGGGCCCCAGCATTTT.